This entry lists 27 T cell receptor beta chains sequenced from one sample in a study of CXCR3-negative and CXCR3-positive naive CD8 T cells. The libraries of TRB cDNA were prepared using 5' RACE with UMI labels. From the 5' RACE reads, TCRdb lists one entry per CDR3 protein and no DNA. The sample yields under 70,000 distinct CDR3 sequences, of which the top ten take up roughly 20%. Sequencing used memory CD8+ T cells from blood. The receptors shown here come from a human donor in good health. Some clones in this sample may be carry-over from other donors' samples.

This chain joins TRBV20-1 and TRBJ1-1; checking the TCRdb D call of TRBD1 is not possible without DNA. The CDR3 sequence is 12 residues long. Germline loops: CDR1 DFQATT, CDR2 SNEGSKA (reference sequence). CDR3 residues: CSAIQGASEAFF.

The V gene is TRBV7-9, the J gene TRBJ2-1; the TRBD1 assignment by TCRdb is unverifiable without DNA. Germline-derived CDR1 and CDR2 are SEHNR and FQNEAQ (reference sequence). CDR3 length equals 18 residues. The CDR3 region is CASTDPDRTPTIYNEQFF.

V is TRBV7-6 and J is TRBJ2-3. Per the germline V gene, CDR1 is SGHVS and CDR2 is FNYEAQ. The CDR3 runs to 15 residues. CDR3 in amino acids: CASSFGQGHTDTQYF.

This CDR3 reads CASTTPWGREGYNEQFF. This sequence joins TRBV7-9 and TRBJ2-1; TCRdb's assignment of TRBD2 cannot be checked, as there is no DNA. This CDR3 is 17 amino acids long. Germline CDR1 SEHNR, CDR2 FQNEAQ (reference sequence).

The chain has TRBV4-3 and TRBJ1-1. This CDR3 has 15 amino acids. CDR1 and CDR2 (germline): LGHNA, YSLEER. CDR3 loop: CASSQEQDRGTEAFF.

This chain connects TRBV3-1 to TRBJ1-4; checking the TCRdb D call of TRBD1 is not possible without DNA. The germline V gene has CDR1 LGHDT and CDR2 YNNKEL (reference sequence). This CDR3 is built from 18 residues. This CDR3 is CASSQVAGYSGRGEKLFF.

The chain uses TRBV19 and TRBJ2-1; absent DNA, TCRdb's TRBD1 call cannot be checked. This CDR3 has 14 residues. The germline V gene encodes CDR1 LNHDA and CDR2 SQIVND (reference sequence). The CDR3 reads CASSIAGAANEQFF.

This chain joins TRBV7-9 and TRBJ2-7. This CDR3 contains 13 residues. CDR1 SEHNR and CDR2 FQNEAQ come from the germline V gene (reference sequence). The CDR3 loop reads CASSLANTYEQYF.

The chain links TRBV7-3 to TRBJ2-1; the D gene TCRdb calls, TRBD2, cannot be checked with no DNA. In germline, CDR1 is SGHTA, CDR2 FQGTGA. CDR3 length: 13 amino acids. CDR3 amino acids: CASSFGGTNEQFF.

V is TRBV18 and J is TRBJ1-6. The CDR3 is 13 residues long. Germline assignment: CDR1 KGHSH and CDR2 LQKENI. The CDR3 reads CASSPAVDSPLHF. Full variable domain (rest looked up from reference TRBV18 and TRBJ1-6): NAGVMQNPRHLVRRRGQEARLRCSPMKGHSHVYWYRQLPEEGLKFMVYLQKENIIDESGMPKERFSAEFPKEGPSILRIQQVVRGDSAAYFCASSPAVDSPLHFGNGTRLTVT.

This sequence joins TRBV9 and TRBJ1-1; TCRdb proposes TRBD1, but this gene call is untestable without DNA. The CDR3 runs 12 residues. Germline CDR1 reads SGDLS; CDR2 reads YYNGEE. The chain's CDR3 is CASSAGGGEAFF.

This chain uses TRBV6-2 or TRBV6-3 with TRBJ2-1; TCRdb outputs TRBD1, but without DNA this stays unchecked. The CDR3 is made up of 13 amino acids. Germline V lookup: CDR1 MNHEY, CDR2 SVGEGT. CDR3 in amino acids: CASSYALQGYLFF.

The rearrangement links TRBV20-1 to TRBJ2-7; TCRdb selects TRBD2, and the lack of DNA leaves this call unchecked. From germline, CDR1 is DFQATT and CDR2 SNEGSKA (reference sequence). CDR3 size: 14 residues. CDR3 sequence reads: CSAASGGASYEQYF.

V gene TRBV7-6 combines with J gene TRBJ1-1; TCRdb's assignment of TRBD1 cannot be checked, as there is no DNA. The germline CDR1 and CDR2 sequences are SGHVS and FNYEAQ. The CDR3 sequence is 17 residues long. This CDR3 is CASSANLPGQGETEAFF. Filled out from reference TRBV7-6 and TRBJ1-1, the complete variable domain reads GAGVSQSPRYKVTKRGQDVALRCDPISGHVSLYWYRQALGQGPEFLTYFNYEAQQDKSGLPNDRFSAERPEGSISTLTIQRTEQRDSAMYRCASSANLPGQGETEAFFGQGTRLTVV.

The rearrangement links TRBV7-9 to TRBJ2-7; TCRdb indicates TRBD2, and absent DNA this call remains unverified. This CDR3 has 17 amino acids. Looked up from germline, CDR1 is SEHNR and CDR2 is FQNEAQ (reference sequence). The CDR3 spells CASSSGRTSGGVGEQYF. Full variable domain (rest looked up from reference TRBV7-9 and TRBJ2-7): DTGVSQNPRHKITKRGQNVTFRCDPISEHNRLYWYRQTLGQGPEFLTYFQNEAQLEKSRLLSDRFSAERPKGSFSTLEIQRTEQGDSAMYLCASSSGRTSGGVGEQYFGPGTRLTVT.

V is TRBV29-1 and J is TRBJ1-1. This CDR3 comprises 12 residues. Looked up from germline, CDR1 is SQVTM and CDR2 is ANQGSEA. The CDR3 spells CSVEEGLVEAFF.

V usage is TRBV7-9 and J usage is TRBJ1-1; there is no DNA to check the TCRdb D call of TRBD1. This CDR3 has 14 amino acids. The germline gives CDR1 SEHNR, CDR2 FQNEAQ (reference sequence). The CDR3 loop is CASSPRDDNTEAFF.

The chain is built from TRBV20-1 and TRBJ1-1; TCRdb selects TRBD1, and the lack of DNA leaves this call unchecked. The germline gives CDR1 DFQATT, CDR2 SNEGSKA (reference sequence). The CDR3 is made up of 13 amino acids. The CDR3 reads CSASGGRDTEAFF.

CDR3 loop: CSVEDGGQGPYEQYF. This rearrangement joins TRBV29-1 to TRBJ2-7; the TRBD1 assignment by TCRdb is unverifiable without DNA. Germline V gives CDR1 SQVTM, CDR2 ANQGSEA. The CDR3 has 15 residues.

The chain couples TRBV7-9 to TRBJ2-1. Germline V gene lookup returns CDR1 SEHNR and CDR2 FQNEAQ (reference sequence). This CDR3 has 16 residues. CDR3 loop: CASGPKFGDSYNEQFF.

The V gene is TRBV12-3 or TRBV12-4, the J gene TRBJ2-1; there is no DNA to check the TCRdb D call of TRBD1. The CDR3 is 12 residues long. CDR3 sequence: CASRLTGNEQFF.

This chain uses TRBV5-1 with TRBJ1-5. The CDR3 spans 13 residues. Germline CDR1 is SGHRS and CDR2 is YFSETQ. The CDR3 region is CASSLLVGRPQHF.

This chain connects TRBV2 to TRBJ2-7; TCRdb names TRBD1, which stays unverified in the absence of DNA. CDR3 length: 15 residues. Germline-derived CDR1 and CDR2 are SNHLY and FYNNEI. The CDR3 protein is CASRFLAGDTYEQYF.

This chain connects TRBV7-3 to TRBJ2-1. The CDR3 covers 12 residues. The germline CDR1 and CDR2 sequences are SGHTA and FQGTGA. The CDR3 loop reads CASSVTNNEQFF.

The chain couples TRBV5-1 to TRBJ2-5; without DNA, the TCRdb call of TRBD1 cannot be checked. CDR3 length: 14 amino acids. Germline values: CDR1 SGHRS, CDR2 YFSETQ. The CDR3 loop is CASSLQGYGETQYF. The full variable domain, with the rest looked up from reference TRBV5-1 and TRBJ2-5, is KAGVTQTPRYLIKTRGQQVTLSCSPISGHRSVSWYQQTPGQGLQFLFEYFSETQRNKGNFPGRFSGRQFSNSRSEMNVSTLELGDSALYLCASSLQGYGETQYFGPGTRLLVL.

The chain joins TRBV4-3 to TRBJ2-7; absent DNA, TCRdb's TRBD1 call cannot be checked. The germline V gene encodes CDR1 LGHNA and CDR2 YSLEER. The CDR3 runs to 19 residues. CDR3 loop: CASSQDTEVQRTGTYEQYF.

CDR3 residues: CSVESRGETQYF. The chain uses TRBV29-1 and TRBJ2-5; the D call of TRBD1 rests on TCRdb alone, since no DNA is present to check it. The V gene's germline CDR1 is SQVTM and CDR2 ANQGSEA. The CDR3 has 12 amino acids.